This note documents a single TCR beta chain sequence. This sample was included in a study of CD8 T cells in ankylosing spondylitis. TCRdb re-derived calls from the 5' RACE reads in MiXCR, one entry per CDR3 protein. The sample records approximately 350,000 distinct CDR3 sequences, about 15% being singletons. The CDR3 is made up of 14 amino acids. The germline gives CDR1 SGHRS, CDR2 YFSETQ. Deletions cut 1 base from V and 0 bases from J, with 7 bases between. Sequenced material: blood, either unsorted or a sorted T cell fraction (not recorded which). The TCR originated in a male donor with ankylosing spondylitis or in good health (not recorded which). V usage is TRBV5-1 and J usage is TRBJ2-5; D not resolved. In DNA form, the CDR3 reads TGCGCCAGCAGCTTGCTGGGGAACCAAGAGACCCAGTACTTC. This encodes CASSLLGNQETQYF. Full variable domain (outside the CDR3, taken from reference TRBV5-1 and TRBJ2-5): KAGVTQTPRYLIKTRGQQVTLSCSPISGHRSVSWYQQTPGQGLQFLFEYFSETQRNKGNFPGRFSGRQFSNSRSEMNVSTLELGDSALYLCASSLLGNQETQYFGPGTRLLVL.